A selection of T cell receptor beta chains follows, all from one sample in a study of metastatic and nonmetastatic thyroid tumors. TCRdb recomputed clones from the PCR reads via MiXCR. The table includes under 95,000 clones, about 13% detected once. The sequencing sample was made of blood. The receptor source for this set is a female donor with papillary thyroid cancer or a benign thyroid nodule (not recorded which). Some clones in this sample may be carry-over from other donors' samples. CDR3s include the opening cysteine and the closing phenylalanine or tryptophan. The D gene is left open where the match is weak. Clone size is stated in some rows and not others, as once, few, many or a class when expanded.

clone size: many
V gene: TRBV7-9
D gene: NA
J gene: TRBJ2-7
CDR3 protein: CASSLDLYEQYF
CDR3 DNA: TGTGCCAGCAGCCTGGACCTATACGAGCAGTACTTC

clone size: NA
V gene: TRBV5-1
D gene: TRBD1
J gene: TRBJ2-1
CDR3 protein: CASSPGGTGLYNEQFF
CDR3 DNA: TGCGCCAGCAGCCCCGGGGGGACAGGGCTATACAATGAGCAGTTCTTC

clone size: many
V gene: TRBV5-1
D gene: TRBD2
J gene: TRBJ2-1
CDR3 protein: CASSLFASGRGDEQFF
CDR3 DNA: TGCGCCAGCAGCTTGTTTGCTAGCGGGAGGGGGGATGAGCAGTTCTTC

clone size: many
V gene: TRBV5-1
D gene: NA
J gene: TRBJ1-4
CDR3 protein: CASRETVATNEKLFF
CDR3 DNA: TGCGCCAGCAGGGAGACAGTAGCAACTAATGAAAAACTGTTTTTT

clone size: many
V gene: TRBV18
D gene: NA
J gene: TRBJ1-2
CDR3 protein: CASSPDSAAGYTF
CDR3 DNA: TGTGCCAGCTCACCAGACAGCGCTGCGGGCTACACCTTC

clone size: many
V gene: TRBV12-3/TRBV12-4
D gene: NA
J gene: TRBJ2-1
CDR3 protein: CASSPTGTEQFF
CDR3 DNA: TGTGCCAGCAGTCCTACAGGGACTGAGCAGTTCTTC

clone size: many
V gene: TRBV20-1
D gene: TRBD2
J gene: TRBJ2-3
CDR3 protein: CSAETSARRADTQYF
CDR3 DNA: TGCAGTGCTGAAACTAGCGCCCGGAGGGCGGATACGCAGTATTTT

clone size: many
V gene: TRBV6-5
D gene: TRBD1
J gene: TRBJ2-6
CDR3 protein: CASSYDGQEAGANVLTF
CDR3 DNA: TGTGCCAGCAGTTACGATGGACAGGAGGCCGGGGCCAACGTCCTGACTTTC

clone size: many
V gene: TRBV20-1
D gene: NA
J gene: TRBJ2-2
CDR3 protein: CSARAGGEAGELFF
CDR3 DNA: TGCAGTGCTAGAGCCGGGGGCGAGGCCGGGGAGCTGTTTTTT

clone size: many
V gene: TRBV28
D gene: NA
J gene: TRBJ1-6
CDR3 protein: CAIPSEGPGSPLHF
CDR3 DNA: TGTGCCATCCCCAGTGAGGGGCCCGGTTCACCCCTCCACTTT

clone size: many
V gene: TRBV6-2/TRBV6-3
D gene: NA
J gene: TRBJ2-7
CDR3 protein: CASKRDTTSYEQYF
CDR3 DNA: TGTGCCAGCAAGCGGGACACCACTTCCTACGAGCAGTACTTC

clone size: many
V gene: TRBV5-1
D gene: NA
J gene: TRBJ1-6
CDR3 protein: CASSLGTEKLSPLHF
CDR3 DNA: TGCGCCAGCAGCTTGGGGACAGAAAAGTTATCACCCCTCCACTTT

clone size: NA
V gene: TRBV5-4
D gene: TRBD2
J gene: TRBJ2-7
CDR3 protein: CANSLGPGAGGQTYEQYF
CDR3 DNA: TGTGCCAACAGCTTGGGCCCAGGGGCGGGAGGTCAGACCTACGAGCAGTACTTC

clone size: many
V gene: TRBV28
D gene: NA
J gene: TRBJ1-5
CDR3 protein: CASSLGDGNQPQHF
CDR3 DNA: TGTGCCAGCAGTTTAGGGGATGGCAATCAGCCCCAGCATTTT

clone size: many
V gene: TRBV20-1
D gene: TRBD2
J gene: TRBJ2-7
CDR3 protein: CSAPAGGRVYEQYF
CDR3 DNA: TGCAGTGCTCCCGCCGGCGGGAGGGTCTACGAGCAGTACTTC

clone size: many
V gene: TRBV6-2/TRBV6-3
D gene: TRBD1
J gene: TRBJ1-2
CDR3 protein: CASRLPGQIYGYTF
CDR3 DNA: TGTGCCAGCAGACTCCCGGGACAGATCTATGGCTACACCTTC

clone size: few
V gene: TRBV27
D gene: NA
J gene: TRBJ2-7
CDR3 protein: CASRPFGGTYEQYF
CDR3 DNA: TGTGCCAGCAGACCCTTCGGGGGCACCTACGAGCAGTACTTC

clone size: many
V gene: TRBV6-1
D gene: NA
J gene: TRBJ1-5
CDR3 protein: CASGFHSNQPQHF
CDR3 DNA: TGTGCCAGCGGATTTCATAGCAATCAGCCCCAGCATTTT

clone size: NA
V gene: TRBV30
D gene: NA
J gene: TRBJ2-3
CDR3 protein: CAWSPGYTQYF
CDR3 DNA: TGTGCCTGGAGTCCTGGGTATACGCAGTATTTT

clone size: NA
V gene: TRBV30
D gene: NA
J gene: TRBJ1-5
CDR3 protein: CAWNPGLGSQPQHF
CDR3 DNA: TGTGCCTGGAACCCGGGGTTGGGAAGCCAGCCCCAGCATTTT

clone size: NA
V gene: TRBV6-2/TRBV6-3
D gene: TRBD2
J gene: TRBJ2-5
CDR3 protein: CASGGGLAGETQYF
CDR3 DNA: TGTGCCAGTGGGGGGGGACTAGCGGGGGAGACCCAGTACTTC

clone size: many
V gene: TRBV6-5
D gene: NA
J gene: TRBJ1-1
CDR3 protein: CASSYFAAGTNTEAFF
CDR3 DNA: TGTGCCAGCAGTTACTTCGCCGCGGGAACGAACACTGAAGCTTTCTTT

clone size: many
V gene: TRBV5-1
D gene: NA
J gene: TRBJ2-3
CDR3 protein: CASSLNGRTSTDTQYF
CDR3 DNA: TGCGCCAGCAGCTTAAATGGGAGAACTAGCACAGATACGCAGTATTTT

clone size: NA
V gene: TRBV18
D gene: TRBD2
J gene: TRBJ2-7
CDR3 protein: CAGSGGTRYEPYF
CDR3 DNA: TGTGCCGGCTCGGGAGGGACACGCTACGAGCCGTACTTC

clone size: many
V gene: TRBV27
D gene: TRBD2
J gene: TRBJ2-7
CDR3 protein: CASSYGGGVTYEQYF
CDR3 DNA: TGTGCCAGCAGTTATGGGGGGGGGGTAACCTACGAGCAGTACTTC

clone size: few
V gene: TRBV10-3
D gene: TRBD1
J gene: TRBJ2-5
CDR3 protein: CAISVGNQGAQETQYF
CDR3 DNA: TGCGCCATCAGTGTCGGGAACCAGGGGGCACAAGAGACCCAGTACTTC

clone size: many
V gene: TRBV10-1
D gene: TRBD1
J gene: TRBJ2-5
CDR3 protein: CASSEGTGGRPETQYF
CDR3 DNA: TGCGCCAGCAGTGAGGGGACAGGAGGACGTCCAGAGACCCAGTACTTC

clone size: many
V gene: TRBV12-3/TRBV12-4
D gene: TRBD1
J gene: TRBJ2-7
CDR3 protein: CASSLMGGTGSYEQYF
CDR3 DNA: TGTGCCAGCAGTTTAATGGGCGGGACAGGTTCCTACGAGCAGTACTTC

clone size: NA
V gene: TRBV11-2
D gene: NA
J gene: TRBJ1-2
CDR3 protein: CASSLRIEGGYTF
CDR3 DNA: TGTGCCAGCAGCTTGAGGATCGAGGGAGGCTACACCTTC

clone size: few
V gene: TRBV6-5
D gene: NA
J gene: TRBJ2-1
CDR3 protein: CASSSHIRPTGSNEQFF
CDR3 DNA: TGTGCCAGCAGTTCCCACATTAGACCGACAGGCTCCAATGAGCAGTTCTTC

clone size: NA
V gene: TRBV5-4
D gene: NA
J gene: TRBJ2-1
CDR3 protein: CASSSRGGDEQFF
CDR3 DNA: TGTGCCAGCAGCTCAAGGGGGGGAGATGAGCAGTTCTTC

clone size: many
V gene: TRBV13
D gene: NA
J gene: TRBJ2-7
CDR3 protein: CASSLGRGTQQYF
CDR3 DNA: TGTGCCAGCAGCTTAGGACGGGGGACTCAGCAGTACTTC

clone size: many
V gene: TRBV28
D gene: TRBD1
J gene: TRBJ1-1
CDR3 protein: CASRLRRGLIEAFF
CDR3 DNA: TGTGCCAGCAGGCTACGCAGGGGGCTCATTGAAGCTTTCTTT

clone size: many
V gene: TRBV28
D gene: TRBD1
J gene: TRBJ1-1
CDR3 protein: CASSLITVDRDTEAFF
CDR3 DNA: TGTGCCAGCAGTTTAATAACCGTCGACAGGGACACTGAAGCTTTCTTT

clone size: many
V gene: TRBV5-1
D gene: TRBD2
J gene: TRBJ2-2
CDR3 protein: CASSELAGVSFGGELFF
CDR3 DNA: TGCGCCAGCAGCGAGCTAGCGGGAGTTTCGTTCGGCGGGGAGCTGTTTTTT

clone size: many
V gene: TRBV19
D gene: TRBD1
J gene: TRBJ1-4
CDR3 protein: CASSINRGQKHEKLFF
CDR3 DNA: TGTGCCAGTAGTATAAACAGGGGGCAGAAGCATGAAAAACTGTTTTTT

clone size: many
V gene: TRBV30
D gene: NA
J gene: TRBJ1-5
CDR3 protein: CAWSRGQGQPQHF
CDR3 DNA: TGTGCCTGGAGTCGGGGTCAGGGTCAGCCCCAGCATTTT

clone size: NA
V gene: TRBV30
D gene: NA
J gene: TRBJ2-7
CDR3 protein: CAWTNEGEGYEQYF
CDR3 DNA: TGTGCCTGGACCAACGAGGGGGAAGGGTACGAGCAGTACTTC

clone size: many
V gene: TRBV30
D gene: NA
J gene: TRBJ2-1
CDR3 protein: CAWSLGAGRGEQFF
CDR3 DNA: TGTGCCTGGAGCCTTGGGGCAGGTAGGGGTGAGCAGTTCTTC

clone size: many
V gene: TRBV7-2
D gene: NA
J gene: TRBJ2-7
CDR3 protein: CASSVTRSYEQYF
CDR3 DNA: TGTGCCAGCAGCGTTACTAGGTCCTACGAGCAGTACTTC

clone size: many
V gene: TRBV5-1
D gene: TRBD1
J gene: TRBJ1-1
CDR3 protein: CASSLQGAAGTEAFF
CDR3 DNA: TGCGCCAGCAGCTTGCAGGGGGCAGCGGGGACTGAAGCTTTCTTT

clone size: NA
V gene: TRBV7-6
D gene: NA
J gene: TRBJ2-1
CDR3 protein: CASSPAVQGRNNEQFF
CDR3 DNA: TGTGCCAGCAGCCCCGCCGTGCAGGGACGGAACAATGAGCAGTTCTTC

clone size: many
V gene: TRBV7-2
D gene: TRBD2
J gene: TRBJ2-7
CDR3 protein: CASSSAGLAGESQYF
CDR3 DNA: TGTGCCAGCAGCTCAGCGGGACTAGCGGGAGAGTCCCAGTACTTC

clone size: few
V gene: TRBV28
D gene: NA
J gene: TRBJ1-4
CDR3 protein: CASSPLTNEKLFF
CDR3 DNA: TGTGCCAGCAGTCCCTTGACAAATGAAAAACTGTTTTTT

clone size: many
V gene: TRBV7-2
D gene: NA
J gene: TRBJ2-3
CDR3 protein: CASSSSMADTQYF
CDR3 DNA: TGTGCCAGCAGCTCGTCTATGGCGGATACGCAGTATTTT

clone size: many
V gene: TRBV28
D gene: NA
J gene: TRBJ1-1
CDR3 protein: CPSSLSAGGGVTEAFF
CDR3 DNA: TGTCCCAGCAGTTTATCGGCCGGTGGAGGGGTCACTGAAGCTTTCTTT

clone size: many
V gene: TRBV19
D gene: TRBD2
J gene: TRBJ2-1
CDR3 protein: CASSAGTRREQFF
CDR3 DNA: TGTGCCAGTAGTGCCGGGACTAGACGCGAGCAGTTCTTC